The 18 T cell receptor beta chains presented below share a single source sample, sequenced in a study of blood T cells in healthy people across ages. Combining a sample-barcoded 5' primer with a J-beta primer mix, a second PCR ran for about 7 to 11 cycles. TCRdb redid the calling of the 5' RACE reads with MiXCR, one entry per CDR3 protein. The sample yields fewer than 2,000,000 distinct CDR3 sequences, about 35% seen once. Specimen: blood. These receptors originate from a woman in her 30s in good health.

This clonotype was seen a handful of times. The chain has TRBV27 and TRBJ1-3; D gene uncertain. This CDR3 spans 13 amino acids. V gave up 6 bases and J gave up 4 bases, with 10 bases separating them. Germline V gene data show CDR1 as MNHEY and CDR2 as SMNVEV (reference sequence). The CDR3 loop reads CASRGPSGNTIYF. The CDR3 DNA reads as TGTGCCAGCAGAGGACCATCCGGAAACACCATATATTTT.

Comments on this clonotype: A much larger clone lies a single base off, so this may be a read error. The J gene is TRBJ2-5, the V gene TRBV20-1, with D hard to call. Germline CDR1 is DFQATT and CDR2 is SNEGSKA (reference sequence). The CDR3 loop spans 13 amino acids. The CDR3 here is CGASILGQETQYF. In DNA, the CDR3 is TGCGGTGCCTCAATCCTAGGACAAGAGACCCAGTACTTC.

The J gene is TRBJ2-5, the V gene TRBV28, with a weak D call TRBD2 (5 bases). Trimming left V 4 bases short and J 4 bases short, with 16 bases between. Looked up from germline, CDR1 is MDHEN and CDR2 is SYDVKM. The CDR3 spans 15 residues. CDR3 sequence: CASSSRSSVGETQYF. The CDR3, as DNA: TGTGCCAGCAGTTCCCGTAGTAGCGTCGGAGAGACCCAGTACTTC.

This rearrangement joins TRBV11-2 to TRBJ2-7, with 9 bases that match TRBD1. CDR1 and CDR2 from the germline V gene are SGHAT and FQNNGV. V lost 5 bases and J lost 1; bases outside the gene matches: 6. This CDR3 is built from 15 residues. The CDR3 region has the DNA TGTGCCAGCAGCCAAGGGGACAGGGAGTCCTACGAGCAGTACTTC. Translating gives CASSQGDRESYEQYF.

The V and J genes are TRBV20-1 and TRBJ2-7, with 8 nucleotides matching TRBD1. Trimming took 0 bases from V and 2 from J; bases not matched to a gene: 6. The length of the CDR3 is 15 residues. Looked up from germline, CDR1 is DFQATT and CDR2 is SNEGSKA (reference sequence). The CDR3: CSAREEGRGPYEQYF. In DNA, the CDR3 is TGCAGTGCTAGAGAAGAGGGCAGGGGGCCCTACGAGCAGTACTTC.

The V call is TRBV3-1, the J call TRBJ1-2; D ambiguous. The V and J ends lost 2 bases and 0 bases respectively, with 10 bases between them. CDR1 is LGHDT, CDR2 YNNKEL, per germline (reference sequence). This CDR3 is 15 amino acids long. CDR3 region: CASSQQSWTNYGYTF. For the CDR3, the DNA is TGTGCCAGCAGCCAACAGAGTTGGACTAACTATGGCTACACCTTC. The full variable domain, in which reference TRBV3-1 and TRBJ1-2 provide the parts outside the CDR3, is DTAVSQTPKYLVTQMGNDKSIKCEQNLGHDTMYWYKQDSKKFLKIMFSYNNKELIINETVPNRFSPKSPDKAHLNLHINSLELGDSAVYFCASSQQSWTNYGYTFGSGTRLTVV.

The V and J genes are TRBV7-3 and TRBJ2-1, with D possibly matching TRBD2 (6 bases). Per germline, CDR1 SGHTA and CDR2 FQGTGA. This CDR3 is built from 12 residues. Trimming left V 1 base short and J 10 bases short, with 8 bases between. The CDR3 reads CASSLKAGEQFF. CDR3 bases: TGTGCCAGCAGCTTAAAGGCGGGAGAGCAGTTCTTC.

This clonotype turned up a few times. V is TRBV28 and J is TRBJ1-3; D is uncertain. Between the trimmed V and J ends, which lost 5 bases and 2 bases, there was a span of 16 bases. The CDR3 consists of 16 residues. Looked up from germline, CDR1 is MDHEN and CDR2 is SYDVKM. CDR3 coding DNA: TGTGCCAGCAGTCCCATGGGGATGGGAACTGGAAACACCATATATTTT. Translated, it gives CASSPMGMGTGNTIYF.

The chain couples TRBV20-1 to TRBJ2-7, with D tentatively TRBD2 (7 bases). The CDR3 sequence is 13 residues long. The V and J ends lost 5 bases and 3 bases respectively, with 14 bases between them. Germline loops: CDR1 DFQATT, CDR2 SNEGSKA (reference sequence). CDR3 DNA sequence: TGCAGTGCTGAGGGGGGGACGGTCTACGAGCAGTACTTC. Translating it yields CSAEGGTVYEQYF.

This clonotype was seen only a few times. V usage is TRBV24-1 and J usage is TRBJ2-1, with 10 bases matching TRBD2. V shed 4 bases, J shed 0 bases, and the junction held 11 bases outside the gene matches. Per germline, CDR1 KGHDR and CDR2 SFDVKD. The CDR3 length is 19 residues. DNA of the CDR3: TGTGCCACCAGTGACCCACTAGCGGGACAAATACCCTCCTACAATGAGCAGTTCTTC. It specifies CATSDPLAGQIPSYNEQFF.

This clonotype was observed many times. The chain has TRBV11-2 and TRBJ2-7; the D is unclear. The germline CDR1 and CDR2 sequences are SGHAT and FQNNGV. With 4 bases removed from V and 7 bases from J, the gap between germline ends came to 8 bases. This CDR3 is 11 amino acids long. The CDR3: CASSSTAEQYF. The CDR3 bases are TGTGCCAGCAGCTCGACCGCTGAGCAGTACTTC.

The rearrangement uses TRBV15 and TRBJ1-6, with TRBD1 identical over 7 bases. CDR1 is LNHNV, CDR2 YYDKDF, per germline (reference sequence). V shed 3 bases, J shed 3 bases, and the junction held 14 bases outside the gene matches. CDR3 length equals 19 residues. Written as DNA, the CDR3 is TGTGCCACCAGCAGCTACGATTTCAGGGGGTTTAACTATAATTCACCCCTCCACTTT. This sequence encodes CATSSYDFRGFNYNSPLHF.

The rearrangement joins TRBV27 to TRBJ2-1, with 9 bases lining up with TRBD2. The CDR3 extends over 18 amino acids. Germline V CDR1 and CDR2: MNHEY, SMNVEV (reference sequence). V shed 2 bases, J shed 4 bases, and the junction held 12 bases outside the gene matches. The CDR3 DNA reads TGTGCCAGCAGTTTAATAGTGGCCGCGGGAGGGCCGTACAATGAGCAGTTCTTC. This encodes CASSLIVAAGGPYNEQFF.

Ten or more counts support this clonotype. The genes are TRBV12-3 or TRBV12-4 and TRBJ1-1; possibly TRBD1 for D (6 bases). Trimming removed 6 bases at V and 1 base at J, with 12 bases between. The CDR3 sequence is 14 residues long. The CDR3: CASRPGHRNTEAFF. CDR3 bases: TGTGCCAGCAGACCGGGACACAGGAACACTGAAGCTTTCTTT.

This clonotype was observed a handful of times. The rearrangement uses TRBV7-2 and TRBJ2-5, with unresolved D. The germline CDR1 and CDR2 sequences are SGHTA and FQGNSA. This CDR3 is 12 amino acids long. Trimming removed 5 bases at V and 2 bases at J, with 6 bases between. The CDR3 sequence: CASSHTQETQYF. CDR3 in DNA: TGTGCCAGCAGCCACACACAAGAGACCCAGTACTTC.

This clonotype was counted a few times. This chain joins TRBV7-9 and TRBJ1-1; D not certain. This CDR3 comprises 14 residues. The germline V gene encodes CDR1 SEHNR and CDR2 FQNEAQ (reference sequence). V shed 5 bases and J shed 1 base, with 11 bases lying between them. CDR3 coding DNA: TGTGCCAGCAGCCACCTTAAAAAGAACACTGAAGCTTTCTTT. It codes for CASSHLKKNTEAFF.

CDR3 protein: CASSEVGGGFPETQYF. The CDR3 DNA follows: TGTGCCAGCAGTGAAGTTGGCGGGGGGTTTCCAGAGACCCAGTACTTC. The V gene is TRBV6-1, the J gene TRBJ2-5, with TRBD2 matching over 8 bases. From germline, CDR1 is MNHNS and CDR2 SASEGT. The V gene end was trimmed by 1 base and the J gene end by 4 bases; junction bases not matched to a gene: 8. The CDR3 loop spans 16 amino acids.

The chain recombines TRBV30 with TRBJ2-7, with D possibly called TRBD1 or TRBD2 (5 bases each). Germline CDR1 and CDR2: GTSNPN and SVGIG (reference sequence). The CDR3 is 13 amino acids. V was pared by 5 bases and J by 3 bases, with 14 bases between. The CDR3 here is CAWDTGRIYEQYF. The CDR3 DNA is TGTGCCTGGGATACGGGACGGATCTACGAGCAGTACTTC.